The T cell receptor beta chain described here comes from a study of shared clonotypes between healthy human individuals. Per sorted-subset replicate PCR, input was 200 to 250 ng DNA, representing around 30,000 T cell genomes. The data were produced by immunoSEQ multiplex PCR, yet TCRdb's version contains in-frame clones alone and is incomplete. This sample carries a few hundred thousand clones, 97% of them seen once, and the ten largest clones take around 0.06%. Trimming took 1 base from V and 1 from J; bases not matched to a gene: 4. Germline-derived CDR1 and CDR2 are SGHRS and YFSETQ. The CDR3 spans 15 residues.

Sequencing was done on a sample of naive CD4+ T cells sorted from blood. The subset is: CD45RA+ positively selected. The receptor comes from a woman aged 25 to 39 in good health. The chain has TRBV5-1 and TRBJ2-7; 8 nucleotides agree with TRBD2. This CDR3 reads CASSLSREGSYEQYF. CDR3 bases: TGCGCCAGCAGCTTGTCACGGGAGGGGTCCTACGAGCAGTACTTC.